Following are 15 T cell receptor beta chains from one sample sequenced in a study of CD8 T cells in ankylosing spondylitis. Each CDR3 protein is one row after TCRdb ran MiXCR on the 5' RACE reads. Among roughly 440,000 distinct CDR3 sequences, roughly 15% were seen once, and the ten largest hold around 0.92%. Regarding the study as a whole: One TCR beta motif, made up of under ten highly homologous variants, appeared characteristic of ankylosing spondylitis blood.

Their antigen targets remain unknown. The sample consisted of blood, either unsorted or a sorted T cell fraction (not recorded which). Every receptor here comes from a male donor with ankylosing spondylitis.

The V call is TRBV18, the J call TRBJ2-2, with 10 bases that match TRBD2. CDR1 and CDR2 from the germline V gene are KGHSH and LQKENI. With V trimmed by 0 bases and J by 6 bases, 7 bases remained unmatched. The CDR3 length is 17 residues. DNA of the CDR3: TGTGCCAGCTCACCACCGTCTAGCGGGAGTGGTGCCGGGGAGCTGTTTTTT. Translation: CASSPPSSGSGAGELFF.

This clonotype was picked up a small number of times. The chain links TRBV27 to TRBJ2-2; D may correspond to TRBD1 or TRBD2 (7 bases each). In germline, CDR1 is MNHEY, CDR2 SMNVEV (reference sequence). The CDR3 contains 17 residues. Trimming removed 7 bases from V and 4 bases from J, with 22 bases in between. Here the CDR3 reads CASTPRRGGPRTGELFF. CDR3 DNA: TGTGCCAGCACACCCCGCAGGGGGGGGCCTCGCACCGGGGAGCTGTTTTTT.

The genes are TRBV7-9 and TRBJ1-4; no clear D. Germline lookup yields CDR1 SEHNR and CDR2 FQNEAQ (reference sequence). Trimming took 1 base from V and 7 from J, leaving 10 bases between them. The CDR3 is 14 residues long. CDR3 in DNA: TGTGCCAGCAGCTTAGGAGGGATCGGTGAAAAACTGTTTTTT. Protein product: CASSLGGIGEKLFF.

The J gene is TRBJ1-4, the V gene TRBV4-3; 8 bases match TRBD1. The CDR3 consists of 16 residues. J lost 4 bases, V lost 0 bases, and 4 bases had no gene match. Germline CDR1 and CDR2: LGHNA and YSLEER. CDR3 loop: CASSQDRTGRNEKLFF. In DNA, the CDR3 is TGCGCCAGCAGCCAAGATCGGACAGGGCGTAATGAAAAACTGTTTTTT.

The V and J genes are TRBV11-2 and TRBJ2-1, with unresolved D. CDR1 and CDR2 from the germline V gene are SGHAT and FQNNGV. The CDR3 runs 15 residues. V dropped 5 bases and J dropped 5 bases, with 16 bases sitting between them. The CDR3 spells CASSGRRAGNNEQFF. In DNA form, the CDR3 reads TGTGCCAGCAGCGGCCGAAGGGCCGGTAACAATGAGCAGTTCTTC.

In this sample, this clonotype turned up once. The CDR3 sequence is CATLEVSYGYTF. The CDR3 coding sequence is TGTGCCACTTTGGAGGTTAGCTATGGCTACACCTTC. V usage is TRBV10-3 and J usage is TRBJ1-2; D ambiguous. Germline CDR1 ENHRY, CDR2 SYGVKD. This CDR3 contains 12 residues. Deletions cut 10 bases from V and 4 bases from J, with 13 bases between.

The sample holds many counts of this clonotype. This chain links TRBV12-3 or TRBV12-4 with TRBJ1-1; 9 bases agree with TRBD1. CDR3 length: 14 residues. V gave up 4 bases and J gave up 5 bases; unmatched junction bases: 5. The CDR3 here is CASSYGTGKTEAFF. The CDR3 DNA reads TGTGCCAGCAGTTACGGGACAGGGAAGACTGAAGCTTTCTTT.

This clonotype occurred many times. This chain joins TRBV12-3 or TRBV12-4 and TRBJ1-1; TRBD1 matches at 9 bases. V shed 6 bases, J shed 3 bases, and the junction held 11 bases outside the gene matches. This CDR3 comprises 16 residues. The CDR3 coding sequence is TGTGCCAGCAGCCCAGAGGGGGGGACAGGGTACACTGAAGCTTTCTTT. Its translation: CASSPEGGTGYTEAFF.

The V gene is TRBV20-1, the J gene TRBJ1-2; D may be TRBD1 (5 bases). The CDR3 is made up of 14 amino acids. V dropped 2 bases and J dropped 0 bases, with 10 bases sitting between them. The germline V gene has CDR1 DFQATT and CDR2 SNEGSKA (reference sequence). The CDR3 spells CSARSRGTNYGYTF. In DNA, the CDR3 is TGCAGTGCTAGATCGAGGGGAACTAACTATGGCTACACCTTC.

In this sample, this clonotype turned up a few times. The genes are TRBV9 and TRBJ2-3; D gene uncertain. CDR3 length: 12 amino acids. V dropped 0 bases and J dropped 6 bases, with 5 bases sitting between them. Germline values: CDR1 SGDLS, CDR2 YYNGEE. CDR3 coding DNA: TGTGCCAGCAGCGTAGGTCTGGATACGCAGTATTTT. As protein: CASSVGLDTQYF.

In this sample, this clonotype turned up a few times. The chain joins TRBV28 to TRBJ2-2; 7 positions match TRBD1. The J segment lost 1 base and the V segment lost 3 bases, leaving 5 bases of the junction unmatched. The CDR3 consists of 16 residues. CDR1 is MDHEN and CDR2 is SYDVKM in the germline V gene. CDR3 sequence: CASSFFDRVNTGELFF. CDR3 sequence (DNA): TGTGCCAGCAGTTTCTTCGACAGGGTGAACACCGGGGAGCTGTTTTTT.

At least ten counts were recorded for this clonotype. This CDR3 is CASSHPTGTYNEQFF. The DNA of the CDR3 is TGTGCCAGCAGCCATCCGACAGGCACCTACAATGAGCAGTTCTTC. V usage is TRBV7-2 and J usage is TRBJ2-1; D is perhaps TRBD1 (6 bases). V was trimmed by 5 bases and J by 2 bases, leaving 13 bases between them. The germline CDR1 and CDR2 sequences are SGHTA and FQGNSA. This CDR3 is built from 15 residues.

The J gene is TRBJ2-7, the V gene TRBV3-1; TRBD2 matches at 9 bases. The length of the CDR3 is 18 residues. J lost 7 bases, V lost 5 bases, and 21 bases had no gene match. Germline values: CDR1 LGHDT, CDR2 YNNKEL (reference sequence). The CDR3 sequence is CASSNRRPLAGGRGEQYF. The CDR3 coding sequence is TGTGCCAGCAGCAACAGAAGGCCACTAGCGGGCGGACGAGGGGAGCAGTACTTC.

The gene calls are TRBV2 and TRBJ2-1; 7 nucleotides match TRBD2. Germline values: CDR1 SNHLY, CDR2 FYNNEI. Trimming took 8 bases from V and 4 from J; bases not matched to a gene: 8. The length of the CDR3 is 14 residues. The CDR3, as DNA: TGTGCCAGCTTGAGGGCTAGCGGATACAATGAGCAGTTCTTC. Translating it yields CASLRASGYNEQFF.

V usage is TRBV24-1 and J usage is TRBJ2-1; D is undetermined. The CDR3 sequence is 13 residues long. The germline CDR1 and CDR2 sequences are KGHDR and SFDVKD. Trimming took off 5 bases at V and 3 bases at J, with 7 bases between the two ends. DNA of the CDR3: TGTGCCACCAGTGGACCAAACTACAATGAGCAGTTCTTC. Its translation: CATSGPNYNEQFF.